The next 29 T cell receptor beta chains were all read from a single sample in a study of T cell repertoires in cytomegalovirus infection. These TCRs' antigens remain unknown. TCRdb ran MiXCR on the reads and lists one entry per CDR3 protein. The table has tens of thousands of distinct CDR3 sequences, around a fifth seen once. This specimen was CD8+ T cells from cultured PBMCs, taken from culture after CMV antigen stimulation. These receptor sequences come from a human donor in good health (CMV status not recorded). Some clones in this sample may be carry-over from other donors' samples.

This clonotype was seen more than once but under ten times. This chain links TRBV7-3 with TRBJ2-1; 7 bases fit TRBD1. Germline CDR1 reads SGHTA; CDR2 reads FQGTGA. The CDR3 extends over 15 amino acids. With 5 bases clipped from V and 1 base from J, the junction kept 5 bases outside the gene matches. CDR3 loop: CASSPRQGSYNEQFF. The CDR3 DNA sequence: TGTGCCAGCAGCCCAAGACAGGGATCCTACAATGAGCAGTTCTTC.

V usage is TRBV6-5 and J usage is TRBJ2-2, with 8 bases that match TRBD2. The CDR3 covers 15 residues. Germline V gene lookup returns CDR1 MNHEY and CDR2 SVGAGI. V lost 2 bases and J lost 7; bases outside the gene matches: 6. CDR3 loop: CASSYSREGRGELFF. The CDR3 nucleotides read TGTGCCAGCAGTTACAGTCGGGAGGGCCGCGGGGAGCTGTTTTTT.

The rearrangement uses TRBV11-2 and TRBJ2-5; 7 nucleotides line up with TRBD1. V lost 2 bases and J lost 0; bases outside the gene matches: 3. Germline values: CDR1 SGHAT, CDR2 FQNNGV. There are 15 residues in the CDR3. The DNA for the CDR3 is TGTGCCAGCAGCTTACAACAGGGGTACCAAGAGACCCAGTACTTC. Residues: CASSLQQGYQETQYF.

This clonotype came up a few times. V and J are TRBV7-9 and TRBJ1-1; tentatively, D is TRBD1 (5 bases). The CDR3 is 15 amino acids. V was clipped by 2 bases and J by 7 bases, with 17 bases between them. The germline CDR1 and CDR2 sequences are SEHNR and FQNEAQ (reference sequence). The CDR3: CASSLTGDPGREAFF. The CDR3 region has the DNA TGTGCCAGCAGCTTAACCGGGGACCCGGGCCGTGAAGCTTTCTTT.

This chain connects TRBV6-5 to TRBJ2-2; the D gene is possibly TRBD2 (6 bases). CDR3 length equals 19 residues. The germline V gene has CDR1 MNHEY and CDR2 SVGAGI. The V end was cut by 0 bases, the J end by 2 bases, with 19 bases between. As DNA, the CDR3 is TGTGCCAGCAGTTACTCGAATTGGGTGGGGGGTCCTAACACCGGGGAGCTGTTTTTT. Residues: CASSYSNWVGGPNTGELFF.

The chain is built from TRBV10-3 and TRBJ2-7, with 13 bases identical to TRBD2. This CDR3 contains 16 residues. The J segment lost 3 bases and the V segment lost 2 bases, leaving 4 bases of the junction unmatched. The germline V gene has CDR1 ENHRY and CDR2 SYGVKD. This chain's CDR3 is CAISETGLAGIYEQYF. The DNA for the CDR3 is TGTGCCATCAGTGAGACGGGACTAGCGGGAATCTACGAGCAGTACTTC.

The chain links TRBV12-5 to TRBJ1-2; the D is unclear. The V and J ends lost 0 bases and 2 bases respectively, with 7 bases between them. Germline CDR1 is LGHNT and CDR2 is FRNRAP. The CDR3 runs to 14 residues. The CDR3, as DNA: TGTGCTAGTGGTTTGGTATCTGGGAACTATGGCTACACCTTC. This encodes CASGLVSGNYGYTF.

The rearrangement uses TRBV4-1 and TRBJ1-1; TRBD1 matches at 9 bases. The CDR3 is 15 amino acids. V shed 2 bases and J 2 bases; nucleotides not matched to a gene: 3. Per germline, CDR1 MGHRA and CDR2 YSYEKL. The CDR3 here is CASSQIQGANTEAFF. CDR3 bases: TGCGCCAGCAGCCAAATACAGGGGGCTAACACTGAAGCTTTCTTT.

This clonotype was seen at least ten times. This chain uses TRBV28 with TRBJ2-1; tentative D call: TRBD2 (6 bases). Germline assignment: CDR1 MDHEN and CDR2 SYDVKM. V was pared by 10 bases and J by 10 bases, with 20 bases between. This CDR3 contains 13 residues. As DNA, the CDR3 is TGTGCCACCCGGGGGACTTCTTGGGGGGAGCAGTTCTTC. Residues: CATRGTSWGEQFF.

The chain couples TRBV6-6 to TRBJ1-5, with D unclear. The germline V gene has CDR1 MNHNY and CDR2 SVGAGI (reference sequence). V dropped 0 bases and J dropped 5 bases, with 14 bases sitting between them. This CDR3 contains 16 residues. The CDR3 region has the DNA TGTGCCAGCAGTTACTCGGGGTGGGGTCCCGATCAGCCCCAGCATTTT. This sequence encodes CASSYSGWGPDQPQHF.

The chain links TRBV4-3 to TRBJ2-7, with 7 bases fitting TRBD1. The CDR3 is 16 amino acids. The germline V gene has CDR1 LGHNA and CDR2 YSLEER. The J segment lost 1 base and the V segment lost 0 bases, leaving 6 bases of the junction unmatched. The CDR3 reads CASSQDETGVSYEQYF. The CDR3 nucleotides read TGCGCCAGCAGCCAAGATGAAACAGGGGTGTCCTACGAGCAGTACTTC.

The J gene is TRBJ2-7, the V gene TRBV7-2; TRBD2 aligns across 7 bases. The germline V gene encodes CDR1 SGHTA and CDR2 FQGNSA. This CDR3 contains 14 residues. With V trimmed by 3 bases and J by 5 bases, 7 bases remained unmatched. The CDR3, as DNA: TGTGCCAGCAGCTTTAGCGGGCTAAGGAACGAGCAGTACTTC. Translation: CASSFSGLRNEQYF.

In this sample, this clonotype turned up a few times. The chain combines TRBV25-1 with TRBJ1-5, with a possible D match to TRBD1 (6 bases). V was shortened by 4 bases and J by 6 bases, with 13 bases between the two germline ends. Germline V lookup: CDR1 MGHDK, CDR2 SYGVNS. The CDR3 covers 14 residues. CDR3 in amino acids: CASSGAGVSQPQHF. The CDR3 DNA reads TGTGCCAGCAGTGGGGCAGGGGTCAGTCAGCCCCAGCATTTT.

The J gene is TRBJ2-7, the V gene TRBV7-2; 7 nucleotides align to TRBD1. CDR3 size: 15 residues. Germline CDR1 reads SGHTA; CDR2 reads FQGNSA. The V gene end was trimmed by 5 bases and the J gene end by 7 bases; junction bases not matched to a gene: 14. In nucleotides, the CDR3 is TGTGCCAGCAGCCCCCGGGACAGTTTTAGTGAGGAGCAGTACTTC. Protein product: CASSPRDSFSEEQYF.

The chain has TRBV7-6 and TRBJ2-7; D uncertain. Trimming stripped 2 bases from V and 2 bases from J, with 7 bases between. CDR1 SGHVS and CDR2 FNYEAQ come from the germline V gene. The length of the CDR3 is 13 residues. CDR3: CASSLSPAYEQYF. Here the CDR3 DNA reads TGTGCCAGCAGCTTAAGTCCGGCCTACGAGCAGTACTTC.

A few counts support this clonotype. The V gene is TRBV5-1, the J gene TRBJ1-2; 8 nucleotides match TRBD1. Germline trimming cut 3 bases from V and 3 bases from J; bases unmatched to any gene: 1. The germline V gene encodes CDR1 SGHRS and CDR2 YFSETQ. The length of the CDR3 is 13 residues. CDR3 nucleotides: TGCGCCAGCAGCTCGGGACAGGACTATGGCTACACCTTC. Protein product: CASSSGQDYGYTF.

This clonotype was counted a few times. V gene TRBV7-9 combines with J gene TRBJ2-4; 9 nucleotides line up with TRBD1. This CDR3 has 16 residues. V shed 7 bases and J 0 bases; nucleotides not matched to a gene: 7. The germline gives CDR1 SEHNR, CDR2 FQNEAQ (reference sequence). The CDR3, as DNA: TGTGCCAGCATGCTCGACAGGGGGTCAGCCAAAAACATTCAGTACTTC. Encoded protein: CASMLDRGSAKNIQYF. Full variable domain (missing parts from reference TRBV7-9 and TRBJ2-4): DTGVSQNPRHKITKRGQNVTFRCDPISEHNRLYWYRQTLGQGPEFLTYFQNEAQLEKSRLLSDRFSAERPKGSFSTLEIQRTEQGDSAMYLCASMLDRGSAKNIQYFGAGTRLSVL.

In this sample, this clonotype turned up a few times. The chain combines TRBV6-1 with TRBJ2-3; the match to TRBD2 covers 13 bases. The V and J ends lost 9 bases and 5 bases, in that order; junction bases with no gene match: 8. The CDR3 loop spans 15 amino acids. CDR1 MNHNS and CDR2 SASEGT come from the germline V gene. DNA for the CDR3: TGTGCCAGTCGACTAGCGGGGGGCCGGGGAGATACGCAGTATTTT. It specifies CASRLAGGRGDTQYF.

The chain is built from TRBV2 and TRBJ2-7; D is uncertain. The V and J ends lost 1 base and 4 bases respectively, with 2 bases between them. Per germline, CDR1 SNHLY and CDR2 FYNNEI. There are 11 residues in the CDR3. In DNA form, the CDR3 reads TGTGCCAGCAGTGAAGGATACGAGCAGTACTTC. Protein sequence: CASSEGYEQYF.

In this sample, this clonotype turned up a few times. The chain employs TRBV27 and TRBJ1-2; D is perhaps TRBD1 (6 bases). This CDR3 comprises 13 residues. V gave up 5 bases and J gave up 6 bases, with 13 bases separating them. CDR1 and CDR2 from the germline V gene are MNHEY and SMNVEV (reference sequence). The CDR3 nucleotides read TGTGCCAGCAGTAAAGGACAGACAAATGGCTACACCTTC. It specifies CASSKGQTNGYTF.

V gene TRBV6-2 or TRBV6-3 combines with J gene TRBJ2-1; no reliable D call. Trimming cost V 6 bases and J 5 bases, with 11 bases left between them. This CDR3 has 13 amino acids. The germline V gene encodes CDR1 MNHEY and CDR2 SVGEGT. The chain's CDR3 is CASSLTVNNEQFF. The CDR3 DNA reads as TGTGCCAGCAGCCTCACAGTAAACAATGAGCAGTTCTTC.

The CDR3 bases are TGTGCCAGCAGCGATATAGGCGGGGCGAGCTCCTACAATGAGCAGTTCTTC. As protein: CASSDIGGASSYNEQFF. The V and J genes are TRBV7-8 and TRBJ2-1; D perhaps matches TRBD2 (6 bases). In germline, CDR1 is SGHVS, CDR2 FQNEAQ. Between the trimmed V and J ends, which lost 5 bases and 0 bases, there was a span of 17 bases. The CDR3 length is 17 residues.

The chain carries TRBV11-2 and TRBJ1-1, with 8 bases aligning to TRBD1. Germline loops: CDR1 SGHAT, CDR2 FQNNGV. This CDR3 comprises 13 residues. V lost 7 bases to trimming and J lost 7 bases; unmatched junction nucleotides: 8. CDR3 sequence: CASTPDRAIEAFF. CDR3 bases: TGTGCCAGCACTCCGGACAGGGCTATTGAAGCTTTCTTT.

This clonotype was detected only a few times. This sequence joins TRBV12-3 or TRBV12-4 and TRBJ1-2; maybe TRBD1 (6 bases). V lost 1 base and J lost 7, with 7 bases in between. This CDR3 spans 12 amino acids. The CDR3 loop reads CASSLGGLGYTF. In DNA form, the CDR3 reads TGTGCCAGCAGTTTAGGGGGGCTTGGCTACACCTTC.

The chain links TRBV7-8 to TRBJ1-1; no clear D gene. V gave up 5 bases and J gave up 0 bases, with 13 bases separating them. Germline-derived CDR1 and CDR2 are SGHVS and FQNEAQ. The CDR3 is 15 amino acids. CDR3 protein: CASSTPGRMNTEAFF. The CDR3 nucleotides read TGTGCCAGCAGCACTCCGGGCAGGATGAACACTGAAGCTTTCTTT.

The table lists this clonotype with a few counts. The chain joins TRBV7-6 to TRBJ2-1; 13 nucleotides match TRBD2. Trimming took 1 base from V and 8 from J; bases not matched to a gene: 5. CDR1 is SGHVS, CDR2 FNYEAQ, per germline. The CDR3 runs to 16 residues. The CDR3 bases are TGTGCCAGCAGCTTAGGGGGACTAGCGGGACGGGATGAGCAGTTCTTC. This translates into CASSLGGLAGRDEQFF.

This clonotype has more than one count but fewer than ten. Here the CDR3 DNA reads TGTGCCAGCAGTCCCGGGACAGGGGTCCACGAGCAGTACTTC. Residues: CASSPGTGVHEQYF. The rearrangement joins TRBV27 to TRBJ2-7; 10 nucleotides agree with TRBD1. The CDR3 is 14 amino acids. J lost 5 bases, V lost 5 bases, and 6 bases had no gene match. CDR1 MNHEY and CDR2 SMNVEV come from the germline V gene (reference sequence).

The rearrangement uses TRBV7-2 and TRBJ2-7; 8 bases agree with TRBD1. J lost 4 bases, V lost 5 bases, and 13 bases had no gene match. Germline V gene lookup returns CDR1 SGHTA and CDR2 FQGNSA. There are 16 residues in the CDR3. This CDR3 is CASSPNPDRVRYEQYF. In DNA form, the CDR3 reads TGTGCCAGCAGCCCCAACCCGGACAGGGTCCGGTACGAGCAGTACTTC.

This clonotype was found a few times. The gene calls are TRBV7-2 and TRBJ1-1, with D perhaps TRBD1 (6 bases). Germline V CDR1 and CDR2: SGHTA, FQGNSA. This CDR3 has 14 amino acids. Trimming removed 5 bases at V and 3 bases at J, with 13 bases between. The CDR3 coding sequence is TGTGCCAGCAGCCGGAGCGCAGGGGACACTGAAGCTTTCTTT. As protein: CASSRSAGDTEAFF.